This TCR beta chain derives from a study of T cell repertoires in cytomegalovirus infection. Study details: It was the public TCR beta signatures that indicated both CMV infection and matching HLA type.

In germline, CDR1 is DFQATT, CDR2 SNEGSKA (reference sequence). This CDR3 has 13 amino acids. V lost 1 base to trimming and J lost 12 bases; unmatched junction nucleotides: 5. In TCRdb, the reads were re-called with MiXCR into one record per CDR3 protein. The sample records about 130,000 distinct CDR3 sequences, about 24% being singletons. Points on this clonotype: Its cognate antigen is unknown.

The rearrangement links TRBV20-1 to TRBJ2-3; 12 positions agree with TRBD2. Specimen: PBMCs, sequenced either directly or after in vitro stimulation (not recorded which). The clonotype was recovered from a human donor in good health (CMV status not recorded). Some clones in this sample may be carry-over from other donors' samples. The CDR3 sequence is CSARVPSGREQYF. DNA for the CDR3: TGCAGTGCTAGAGTGCCTAGCGGGAGGGAACAGTATTTT.